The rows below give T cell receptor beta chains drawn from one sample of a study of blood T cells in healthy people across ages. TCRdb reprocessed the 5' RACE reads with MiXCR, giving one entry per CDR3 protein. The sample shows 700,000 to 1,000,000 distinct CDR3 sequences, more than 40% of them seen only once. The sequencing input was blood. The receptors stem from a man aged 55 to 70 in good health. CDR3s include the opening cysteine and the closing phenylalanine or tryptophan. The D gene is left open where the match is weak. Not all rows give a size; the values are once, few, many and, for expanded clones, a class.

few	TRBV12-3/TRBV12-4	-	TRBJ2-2	CASLGSTGELFF	TGTGCCAGTCTAGGAAGCACCGGGGAGCTGTTTTTT
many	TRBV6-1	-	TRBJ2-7	CASSQSGFMDGISYEQYF	TGTGCCAGCAGTCAATCGGGCTTTATGGACGGGATCTCCTACGAGCAGTACTTC
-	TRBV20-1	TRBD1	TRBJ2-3	CSATPGQASTDTQYF	TGCAGTGCTACGCCGGGACAGGCCAGCACAGATACGCAGTATTTT
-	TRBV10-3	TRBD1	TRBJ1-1	CAMGDRENTEAFF	TGTGCCATGGGGGACAGGGAGAACACTGAAGCTTTCTTT
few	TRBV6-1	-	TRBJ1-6	CASGGRSYNSPLHF	TGTGCCTCGGGGGGCCGTTCCTATAATTCACCCCTCCACTTT
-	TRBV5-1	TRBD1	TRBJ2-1	CASSLAGQGGNEQFF	TGCGCCAGCAGCTTGGCTGGACAGGGCGGCAATGAGCAGTTCTTC
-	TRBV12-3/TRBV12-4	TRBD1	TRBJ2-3	CASSLPGGFGDTQYF	TGTGCCAGCAGTTTACCAGGGGGATTTGGGGATACGCAGTATTTT
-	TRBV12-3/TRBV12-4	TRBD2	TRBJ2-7	CASSFFAGGGHEQYF	TGTGCCAGCAGTTTTTTTGCGGGGGGCGGCCACGAGCAGTACTTC
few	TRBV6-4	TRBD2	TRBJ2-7	CASYPSGGNHEQYF	TGTGCCAGTTACCCTAGCGGGGGGAACCACGAGCAGTACTTC
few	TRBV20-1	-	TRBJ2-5	CSARVGGGTQYF	TGCAGTGCTAGAGTAGGGGGGGGGACCCAGTACTTC
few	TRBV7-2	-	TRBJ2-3	CASSLGRVMEDTQYF	TGTGCCAGCAGCTTAGGCCGGGTGATGGAAGATACGCAGTATTTT
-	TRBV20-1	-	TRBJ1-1	CSAREGRERFKTFF	TGCAGTGCTAGAGAAGGGAGGGAACGATTTAAGACTTTCTTT
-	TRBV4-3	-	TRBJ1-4	CASSQDRLTKLFF	TGCGCCAGCAGCCAAGACCGACTGACTAAACTGTTTTTT
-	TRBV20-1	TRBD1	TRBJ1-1	CSASAGTGTTEAFF	TGCAGTGCTAGCGCCGGGACAGGGACCACTGAAGCTTTCTTT
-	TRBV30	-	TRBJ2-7	CAWSVRESEQYF	TGTGCCTGGAGTGTCCGAGAGAGCGAGCAGTACTTC
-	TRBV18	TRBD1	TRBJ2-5	CASSSDRTPAETQYF	TGTGCCAGCTCATCGGACAGGACCCCGGCGGAGACCCAGTACTTC
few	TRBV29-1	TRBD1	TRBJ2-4	CSGRDRENIQYF	TGCAGCGGGCGGGACAGGGAAAACATTCAGTACTTC
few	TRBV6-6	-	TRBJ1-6	CASSPLLAAGLHF	TGTGCCAGCAGTCCTCTCCTGGCAGCAGGCCTCCACTTT
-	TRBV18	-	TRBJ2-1	CASSLELGNEQFF	TGTGCCAGCTCACTCGAGTTGGGCAATGAGCAGTTCTTC
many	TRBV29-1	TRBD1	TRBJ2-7	CSVEGTGGDYEQYF	TGCAGCGTTGAAGGGACAGGGGGAGACTACGAGCAGTACTTC
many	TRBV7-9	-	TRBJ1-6	CASSPYPNSPLHF	TGTGCCAGCAGCCCCTACCCGAATTCACCCCTCCACTTT
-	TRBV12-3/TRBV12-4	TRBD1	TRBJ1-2	CASSPGRGLGYGYTF	TGTGCCAGCAGTCCGGGCAGGGGGCTAGGGTATGGCTACACCTTC
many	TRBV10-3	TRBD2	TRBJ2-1	CAISESPRGGGVNEQFF	TGTGCCATCAGTGAGTCGCCCCGGGGGGGAGGTGTCAATGAGCAGTTCTTC